Listed here are 17 T cell receptor beta chains from one sample, sequenced in a study of CD8+ T cells in alopecia areata. Treatment defined: oral pan-JAK inhibitor, 5-10 mg twice daily. RNA extraction was followed by reverse transcription into cDNA, which acted as the sequencing template. Measured with immunoSEQ multiplex PCR; TCRdb has only the in-frame clones, and not every one. Altogether 100,000 to 150,000 clones are present, over 55% being singletons, with the ten largest covering 5% to 7%. The sample was CD4+ T cells sorted from blood, taken at week 4, from a patient treated with tofacitinib. The origin of the receptors is a human donor with alopecia areata.

This chain connects TRBV29-1 to TRBJ1-1; D may be TRBD1 (5 bases). Trimming left V 5 bases short and J 0 bases short, with 16 bases between. The CDR3 runs 15 residues. Looked up from germline, CDR1 is SQVTM and CDR2 is ANQGSEA. For the CDR3, the DNA is TGCAGCGTTATTCATAGGGGTACTATGAACACTGAAGCTTTCTTT. Translation gives CSVIHRGTMNTEAFF.

About this clone itself: In the same sample, other DNA sequences code for this CDR3. DNA for the CDR3: TGCAGCGTGGGCACCGGGGAGCTGTTTTTT. Protein product: CSVGTGELFF. This chain joins TRBV29-1 and TRBJ2-2; D is unclear. CDR3 length: 10 residues. V gave up 6 bases and J gave up 4 bases, with 3 bases separating them. CDR1 and CDR2 from the germline V gene are SQVTM and ANQGSEA.

The V and J genes are TRBV2 and TRBJ2-1; TRBD2 is a possible D gene (6 bases). The V gene's germline CDR1 is SNHLY and CDR2 FYNNEI. The CDR3 runs to 14 residues. V was pared by 4 bases and J by 4 bases, with 11 bases between. The CDR3 loop is CASSGASGYNEQFF. In DNA form, the CDR3 reads TGTGCCAGCAGTGGGGCCAGCGGGTACAATGAGCAGTTCTTC.

The J gene is TRBJ1-2, the V gene TRBV29-1, with D possibly matching TRBD1 (6 bases). Trimming took off 0 bases at V and 7 bases at J, with 15 bases between the two ends. The germline V gene has CDR1 SQVTM and CDR2 ANQGSEA. CDR3 size: 14 residues. The CDR3 spells CSVEEGSGAGGYTF. The DNA for the CDR3 is TGCAGCGTTGAAGAGGGGTCGGGGGCTGGTGGCTACACCTTC.

This clone was recorded once. This rearrangement joins TRBV29-1 to TRBJ1-2; weak D call: TRBD1 (5 bases). Germline assignment: CDR1 SQVTM and CDR2 ANQGSEA. The CDR3 contains 13 residues. Trimming left V 3 bases short and J 4 bases short, with 12 bases between. The CDR3 spells CSVDRWRGYGYTF. The CDR3 DNA reads TGCAGCGTTGATCGGTGGAGGGGCTATGGCTACACCTTC.

The rearrangement joins TRBV5-4 to TRBJ2-7, with D unclear. The CDR3 consists of 16 residues. Germline CDR1 reads SGHNT; CDR2 reads YYREEE (reference sequence). V gave up 6 bases and J gave up 0 bases, with 19 bases separating them. CDR3 protein: CASNPDKSTGSYEQYF. CDR3 in DNA: TGTGCCAGCAACCCGGATAAATCGACCGGCTCCTACGAGCAGTACTTC.

The chain employs TRBV4-1 and TRBJ2-1, with TRBD1 matching 10 bases. The CDR3 loop spans 15 amino acids. CDR1 and CDR2 from the germline V gene are MGHRA and YSYEKL. The trim removed 4 bases at V and 8 bases at J, leaving 8 bases unmatched. Here the CDR3 reads CASSRDRGLRDEQFF. The DNA of the CDR3 is TGCGCCAGCAGCCGCGACAGGGGGCTACGGGATGAGCAGTTCTTC.

This clone was counted once. The chain carries TRBV5-6 and TRBJ2-2; 7 nucleotides agree with TRBD1. Unmatched junction bases numbered 5, after V lost 7 bases and J lost 2 bases. The CDR3 consists of 14 residues. Looked up from germline, CDR1 is SGHDT and CDR2 is YYEEEE. This CDR3 reads CASDDRVNTGELFF. CDR3 nucleotide sequence: TGTGCCAGCGATGACAGGGTTAACACCGGGGAGCTGTTTTTT.

The chain recombines TRBV28 with TRBJ2-7; D is unclear. V lost 2 bases and J lost 10, with 9 bases in between. From germline, CDR1 is MDHEN and CDR2 SYDVKM. The CDR3 is made up of 11 amino acids. CDR3 loop: CASSLPPQQYF. DNA of the CDR3: TGTGCCAGCAGTTTACCTCCCCAACAGTACTTC.

The chain uses TRBV10-3 and TRBJ1-6; no clear D gene. This CDR3 has 15 residues. V lost 2 bases to trimming and J lost 5 bases, with 10 bases between them. From germline, CDR1 is ENHRY and CDR2 SYGVKD. CDR3 region: CAISEGRKDNSPLHF. CDR3 in DNA: TGTGCCATCAGTGAGGGAAGAAAGGATAATTCACCCCTCCACTTT.

The rearrangement joins TRBV4-1 to TRBJ1-2, with D uncertain. From germline, CDR1 is MGHRA and CDR2 YSYEKL. The CDR3 sequence is 15 residues long. V dropped 1 base and J dropped 8 bases, with 17 bases sitting between them. CDR3: CASSQVVVETSGYTF. CDR3 nucleotide sequence: TGCGCCAGCAGCCAAGTAGTCGTGGAGACCTCGGGCTACACCTTC.

The sample holds one count of this clone. This chain links TRBV5-1 with TRBJ1-2; 8 bases map to TRBD1. CDR3 length: 17 amino acids. Unmatched junction bases numbered 11, after V lost 0 bases and J lost 4 bases. Germline CDR1 reads SGHRS; CDR2 reads YFSETQ. The CDR3 is CASSLGPGGPSVYGYTF. The DNA for the CDR3 is TGCGCCAGCAGCTTGGGTCCAGGGGGCCCCTCCGTCTATGGCTACACCTTC.

The genes are TRBV7-3 and TRBJ2-1, with D perhaps assigned TRBD1 or TRBD2 (7 bases each). V dropped 5 bases and J dropped 9 bases, with 26 bases sitting between them. The CDR3 length is 17 residues. The germline V gene encodes CDR1 SGHTA and CDR2 FQGTGA. The CDR3 nucleotides read TGTGCCAGCAGCCCTCCCGGAGGGGAGGGGGCAATGGGTGAGCAGTTCTTC. Protein sequence: CASSPPGGEGAMGEQFF. Looking up the rest from reference TRBV7-3 and TRBJ2-1 gives the full variable domain: GAGVSQTPSNKVTEKGKYVELRCDPISGHTALYWYRQSLGQGPEFLIYFQGTGAADDSGLPNDRFFAVRPEGSVSTLKIQRTERGDSAVYLCASSPPGGEGAMGEQFFGPGTRLTVL.

In this sample, this clone turned up a few times. V gene TRBV7-9 combines with J gene TRBJ2-7, with TRBD2 matching over 13 bases. V was pared by 5 bases and J by 3 bases, with 10 bases of the junction left unmatched. The CDR3 loop spans 17 amino acids. The germline V gene encodes CDR1 SEHNR and CDR2 FQNEAQ (reference sequence). The CDR3 nucleotides are TGTGCCAGCAGCCCACAAACACTAGCGGGGGGGCTCTACGAGCAGTACTTC. Its protein is CASSPQTLAGGLYEQYF.

In this sample, this clone turned up once. The chain uses TRBV30 and TRBJ1-3, with D unclear. V was cut by 5 bases and J by 0 bases, with 11 bases left in between. The length of the CDR3 is 14 residues. Germline lookup yields CDR1 GTSNPN and CDR2 SVGIG (reference sequence). CDR3 DNA sequence: TGTGCCTGGCGACGGGTTGACTCTGGAAACACCATATATTTT. Its translation is CAWRRVDSGNTIYF.

This clone has a handful of counts. The CDR3 loop reads CSADRAGETQYF. DNA for the CDR3: TGCAGCGCCGACAGGGCCGGCGAGACCCAGTACTTC. The J gene is TRBJ2-5, the V gene TRBV29-1; 7 bases are shared with TRBD1. Germline trimming cut 7 bases from V and 5 bases from J; bases unmatched to any gene: 7. The CDR3 runs 12 residues. Looked up from germline, CDR1 is SQVTM and CDR2 is ANQGSEA.

This clone occurred a few times. This chain links TRBV6-6 with TRBJ1-5; D uncertain. V lost 8 bases to trimming and J lost 4 bases, with 6 bases between them. The CDR3 is made up of 11 amino acids. The germline V gene has CDR1 MNHNY and CDR2 SVGAGI (reference sequence). CDR3 sequence: CASGGNQPQHF. CDR3 in DNA: TGTGCCAGCGGAGGAAATCAGCCCCAGCATTTT.